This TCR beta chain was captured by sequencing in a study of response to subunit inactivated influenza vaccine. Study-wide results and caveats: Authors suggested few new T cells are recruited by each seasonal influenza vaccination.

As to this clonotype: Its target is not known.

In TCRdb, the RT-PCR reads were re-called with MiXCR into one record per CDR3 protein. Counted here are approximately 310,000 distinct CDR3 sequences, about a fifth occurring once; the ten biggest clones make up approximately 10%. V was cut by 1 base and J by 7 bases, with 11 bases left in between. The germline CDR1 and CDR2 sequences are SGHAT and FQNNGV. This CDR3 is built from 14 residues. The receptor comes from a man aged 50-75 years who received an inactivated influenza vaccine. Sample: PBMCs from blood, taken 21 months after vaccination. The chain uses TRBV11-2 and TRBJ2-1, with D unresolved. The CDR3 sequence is CASSLVVEINEQFF. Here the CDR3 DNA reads TGTGCCAGCAGCTTAGTGGTGGAAATTAATGAGCAGTTCTTC.